Described below is a single T cell receptor beta chain sequence and its context. Using immunoSEQ multiplex PCR, the repertoire was profiled, and TCRdb retains in-frame clones only, with some absent. Among around 30,000 clones, approximately 90% were seen once, and the ten largest hold over 10%. Trimming pared 2 bases from V and 9 bases from J, leaving 20 bases between. Germline V lookup: CDR1 MNHNY, CDR2 SVGAGI (reference sequence). The length of the CDR3 is 16 residues. This record belongs to a study of control samples from healthy donors and cancer patients. Sequencing was carried out using PBMCs. The genes are TRBV6-6 and TRBJ1-5, with D possibly TRBD1 on 5 matching bases. This sequence was found in a man aged 45-65 years with lung cancer. The CDR3 nucleotides are TGTGCCAGCAGTTACGACGAAACGGGGCTTAACGGGCCCCAGCATTTT. Protein sequence: CASSYDETGLNGPQHF.